The 24 T cell receptor beta chains in this list originate from one sample, sequenced in a study of blood T cells in healthy people across ages (dated by TCRdb to between 2015 and 2016). The method was 5' RACE. Instrument used: Illumina HiSeq 2500. The second PCR ran for roughly 7 to 12 cycles and used a J-beta primer mix along with a sample-barcoded 5' primer. TCRdb reprocessed the public reads (quality trimming at Q25 with fastp, clone calling with MiXCR) and kept in-frame beta chains. Duplicate CDR3 protein sequences are folded into a single record with the most common DNA and genes. The sample contains around 1,500,000 distinct CDR3 sequences, roughly 30% of them found a single time. 7.7% of the sample is held by the ten biggest clonotypes. The sample comprised blood. These receptors were collected from a woman aged 25 to 45 in good health.

This clonotype appeared many times. The V and J genes are TRBV6-5 and TRBJ2-7; D remains unclear. The V and J ends lost 7 bases and 5 bases respectively, with 9 bases between them. The CDR3 sequence is 11 residues long. The germline gives CDR1 MNHEY, CDR2 SVGAGI. The CDR3, as DNA: TGTGCCAGCATGGTGATGAACGAGCAGTACTTC. This translates into CASMVMNEQYF.

About this clonotype: The junction differs from germline at one of its ends, possibly a read error. Written as DNA, the CDR3 is TGTGCCAGCACCATGAGCTCTGGGGCCAACATCCTGACTTTC. It specifies CASTMSSGANILTF. The genes are TRBV2 and TRBJ2-6; D is perhaps TRBD1 (5 bases). Germline V gives CDR1 SNHLY, CDR2 FYNNEI. The CDR3 extends over 14 amino acids. The full variable domain, rest sourced from reference TRBV2 and TRBJ2-6, is EPEVTQTPSHQVTQMGQEVILRCVPISNHLYFYWYRQILGQKVEFLVSFYNNEISEKSEIFDDQFSVERPDGSNFTLKIRSTKLEDSAMYFCASTMSSGANILTFGAGSRLTVL.

This clonotype was observed at least ten times. The V and J genes are TRBV12-3 or TRBV12-4 and TRBJ2-7; unclear D gene. The V and J ends lost 1 base and 2 bases respectively, with 9 bases between them. The length of the CDR3 is 14 residues. In DNA form, the CDR3 reads TGTGCCAGCAGTTTAGAGGTTGGGGCCTACGAGCAGTACTTC. Its protein is CASSLEVGAYEQYF.

This clonotype appeared many times. This chain connects TRBV20-1 to TRBJ2-1; TRBD2 agrees at 11 bases. Germline V gene lookup returns CDR1 DFQATT and CDR2 SNEGSKA (reference sequence). V was pared by 2 bases and J by 7 bases, with 4 bases of the junction left unmatched. CDR3 length: 14 residues. For the CDR3, the DNA is TGCAGTGCTAGACTTAGCGGGGGGGTGAATGAGCAGTTCTTC. It encodes CSARLSGGVNEQFF.

This clonotype was observed a few times. The rearrangement links TRBV4-3 to TRBJ2-1, with 7 bases that match TRBD2. The V segment lost 4 bases and the J segment 4 bases; nucleotides outside the gene matches: 7. Germline V gene lookup returns CDR1 LGHNA and CDR2 YSLEER. This CDR3 has 15 residues. The CDR3 protein is CASSRLAAGYNEQFF. CDR3 nucleotides: TGCGCCAGCAGCCGCCTAGCGGCGGGATACAATGAGCAGTTCTTC.

The sample holds many counts of this clonotype. The rearrangement uses TRBV21-1 and TRBJ2-7; TRBD1 is the table's D call, not checked against the DNA. TRBV21-1 is a listed pseudogene. The CDR3 sequence is 20 residues long. The CDR3 sequence is CASSKAPIQPCPVIGARQYF. CDR3 nucleotides: TGTGCCAGCAGCAAAGCGCCGATACAGCCGTGTCCCGTTATAGGCGCGCGGCAGTACTTC.

This clonotype was seen a few times. The chain combines TRBV27 with TRBJ1-1, with D unclear. Germline CDR1 is MNHEY and CDR2 is SMNVEV (reference sequence). The V end lost 5 bases, the J end lost 1 base, and 17 bases lay between the germline ends. The CDR3 is 16 residues long. CDR3 protein: CASSPRPPSENTEAFF. The CDR3 DNA sequence: TGTGCCAGCAGTCCGCGCCCCCCGAGCGAGAACACTGAAGCTTTCTTT.

This clonotype has ten or more counts. The rearrangement uses TRBV6-2 or TRBV6-3 and TRBJ2-5; D uncertain. Germline CDR1 MNHEY, CDR2 SVGEGT. CDR3 size: 13 residues. Trimming removed 2 bases at V and 0 bases at J, with 4 bases between. CDR3 in DNA: TGTGCCAGCAGTTACCAGTACCAAGAGACCCAGTACTTC. Its translation: CASSYQYQETQYF.

CDR3 region: CASGPDGYQPQHF. The CDR3 bases are TGTGCTAGTGGCCCGGACGGTTATCAGCCCCAGCATTTT. The chain couples TRBV12-5 to TRBJ1-5, with D uncertain. Germline CDR1 LGHNT, CDR2 FRNRAP. Deletions cut 6 bases from V and 5 bases from J, with 11 bases between. This CDR3 comprises 13 residues.

The genes are TRBV5-6 and TRBJ1-2; 8 positions match TRBD1. The CDR3 has 15 residues. CDR1 is SGHDT and CDR2 is YYEEEE in the germline V gene. V lost 3 bases to trimming and J lost 4 bases; unmatched junction nucleotides: 8. The CDR3 DNA is TGTGCCAGCAGCTCGTCCCGGGACAGGCGCTATGGCTACACCTTC. It yields the protein CASSSSRDRRYGYTF.

V gene TRBV25-1 combines with J gene TRBJ1-1, with D hard to call. The CDR3 runs 13 residues. Germline CDR1 reads MGHDK; CDR2 reads SYGVNS. Trimming stripped 6 bases from V and 4 bases from J, with 12 bases between. The CDR3 sequence is CASRWQAGTEAFF. The CDR3 DNA reads as TGTGCCAGCAGGTGGCAGGCGGGCACTGAAGCTTTCTTT.

The J gene is TRBJ2-3, the V gene TRBV12-3 or TRBV12-4; 10 positions match TRBD2. This CDR3 is built from 12 residues. Germline trimming cut 8 bases from V and 14 bases from J; bases unmatched to any gene: 10. The CDR3 DNA sequence: TGTGCCAGCGGTCCTAGCGGGAGCGGTGGGTATTTT. Translated: CASGPSGSGGYF.

This chain joins TRBV4-3 and TRBJ1-5; D possibly corresponds to TRBD1 (6 bases). With 11 bases removed from V and 7 bases from J, the gap between germline ends came to 21 bases. CDR3 length: 14 amino acids. The germline gives CDR1 LGHNA, CDR2 YSLEER. The CDR3 DNA reads as TGCGCCTCCAGCGGGGGGCAGGGGAGCCAGCCCCAGCATTTT. Residues: CASSGGQGSQPQHF.

The chain uses TRBV4-1 and TRBJ2-2; D tentatively fits TRBD1 or TRBD2 (6 bases each). V lost 0 bases and J lost 2, with 19 bases in between. Germline V gene data show CDR1 as MGHRA and CDR2 as YSYEKL. The CDR3 spans 19 residues. CDR3 nucleotides: TGCGCCAGCAGCCAAGAAGCTCGGGCTGGAGGGGGAAACACCGGGGAGCTGTTTTTT. Its protein is CASSQEARAGGGNTGELFF.

The chain recombines TRBV9 with TRBJ2-1; 8 nucleotides match TRBD2. The CDR3 runs to 15 residues. The V segment lost 0 bases and the J segment 8 bases; nucleotides outside the gene matches: 7. The germline V gene has CDR1 SGDLS and CDR2 YYNGEE. CDR3 protein: CASSVEAGVGHEQFF. The CDR3 DNA reads as TGTGCCAGCAGCGTAGAAGCGGGAGTGGGACATGAGCAGTTCTTC. Combining the CDR3 with reference TRBV9 and TRBJ2-1 gives the whole variable domain DSGVTQTPKHLITATGQRVTLRCSPRSGDLSVYWYQQSLDQGLQFLIQYYNGEERAKGNILERFSAQQFPDLHSELNLSSLELGDSALYFCASSVEAGVGHEQFFGPGTRLTVL.

Only one count was recorded for this clonotype. One end of the junction is discordant with germline, which a read error may explain. This chain joins TRBV5-1 and TRBJ2-7; TRBD2 agrees at 10 bases. The V gene's germline CDR1 is SGHRS and CDR2 YFSETQ. This CDR3 region has 15 residues. This chain's CDR3 is CAGSLTSGTTYEQYF. The DNA of the CDR3 is TGCGCCGGCAGCCTTACTAGCGGGACTACCTACGAGCAGTACTTC.

This clonotype was observed a handful of times. CDR3 region: CAESGRPNSPLHF. The CDR3 DNA is TGTGCCGAATCAGGACGGCCTAATTCACCCCTCCACTTT. The chain joins TRBV28 to TRBJ1-6; the D is unclear. The V end was cut by 11 bases, the J end by 6 bases, with 14 bases between. This CDR3 is 13 amino acids long. Germline values: CDR1 MDHEN, CDR2 SYDVKM.

Points on this clonotype: At one of its ends the junction is not consistent with the germline gene, which may arise from a read error. The J gene is TRBJ1-2, the V gene TRBV18, with a weak D call TRBD1 (6 bases). The CDR3 is made up of 14 amino acids. From germline, CDR1 is KGHSH and CDR2 LQKENI. CDR3 coding DNA: TGTGCCTGCTCCCCATCGGGGCAGGGGTATGGCTACACCTTC. It yields the protein CACSPSGQGYGYTF.

The rearrangement links TRBV5-1 to TRBJ1-2; 7 nucleotides match TRBD1. V lost 5 bases and J lost 8; bases outside the gene matches: 9. CDR3 length: 13 residues. CDR1 and CDR2 from the germline V gene are SGHRS and YFSETQ. The CDR3 is CASRLTGIGGYTF. CDR3 sequence (DNA): TGCGCCAGCAGGTTGACAGGGATAGGCGGCTACACCTTC.

This chain links TRBV29-1 with TRBJ2-5; D unclear. Germline-derived CDR1 and CDR2 are SQVTM and ANQGSEA. CDR3 length equals 10 residues. Trimming took off 4 bases at V and 7 bases at J, with 7 bases between the two ends. In DNA, the CDR3 is TGCAGCGTTGGAAGGATGACCCAGTACTTC. Translated, it gives CSVGRMTQYF.

This clonotype was counted between two and nine times. The rearrangement uses TRBV7-2 and TRBJ2-1, with a weak D call TRBD2 (6 bases). CDR1 SGHTA and CDR2 FQGNSA come from the germline V gene. This CDR3 is built from 14 residues. Between the trimmed V and J ends, which lost 2 bases and 7 bases, there was a span of 12 bases. The CDR3 reads CASSLNEGRNEQFF. DNA for the CDR3: TGTGCCAGCAGCTTAAATGAGGGGAGGAATGAGCAGTTCTTC.

A remark on this clonotype: Its ends do not fully match the called genes, so a read error is possible. This chain joins TRBV6-5 and TRBJ2-7; 8 positions agree with TRBD1. From germline, CDR1 is MNHEY and CDR2 SVGAGI. The CDR3 totals 14 residues. DNA of the CDR3: TGTGCCAGCAGTTTTGACAGGGGTCTCTACGAGCATTACTTC. Amino acids: CASSFDRGLYEHYF.

This chain uses TRBV5-1 with TRBJ1-1; TRBD1 aligns across 7 bases. Looked up from germline, CDR1 is SGHRS and CDR2 is YFSETQ. The CDR3 sequence is 13 residues long. V was clipped by 3 bases and J by 6 bases; unmatched bases: 5. The CDR3 spells CASSYGQAPEAFF. The CDR3 DNA is TGCGCCAGCAGCTATGGACAGGCCCCTGAAGCTTTCTTT.

The J gene is TRBJ2-2, the V gene TRBV7-2, with D unclear. V was cut by 3 bases and J by 3 bases, with 11 bases left in between. Germline loops: CDR1 SGHTA, CDR2 FQGNSA. The length of the CDR3 is 15 residues. CDR3 amino acids: CASSFQQWDTGELFF. The CDR3, as DNA: TGTGCCAGCAGCTTCCAGCAATGGGACACCGGGGAGCTGTTTTTT.